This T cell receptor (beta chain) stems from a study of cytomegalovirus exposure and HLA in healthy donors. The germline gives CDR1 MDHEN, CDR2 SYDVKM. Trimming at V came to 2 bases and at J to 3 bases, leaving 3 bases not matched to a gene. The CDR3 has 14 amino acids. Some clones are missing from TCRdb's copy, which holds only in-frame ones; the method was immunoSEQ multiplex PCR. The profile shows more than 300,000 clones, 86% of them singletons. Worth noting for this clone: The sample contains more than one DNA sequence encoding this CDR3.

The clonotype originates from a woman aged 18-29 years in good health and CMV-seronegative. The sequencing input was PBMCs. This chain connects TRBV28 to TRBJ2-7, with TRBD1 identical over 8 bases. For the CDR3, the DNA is TGTGCCAGCAGTTTAGGGACAGGCCTCTACGAGCAGTACTTC. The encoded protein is CASSLGTGLYEQYF.